The text below deals with one TCR beta chain. Sequencing used immunoSEQ multiplex PCR; TCRdb keeps in-frame clones, though not all of them. The sample carries under 300,000 clones, 65% to 90% recorded once. The data originate from a study of blood T cell repertoires in COVID-19. V was shortened by 3 bases and J by 4 bases, with 7 bases between the two germline ends. The V gene's germline CDR1 is MNHEY and CDR2 SVGAGI. The CDR3 loop spans 13 amino acids. The V gene is TRBV6-5, the J gene TRBJ1-5; the D is unclear. The material sequenced was peripheral blood. This sequence was found in a woman of 80 years or more with active or convalescent COVID-19. CDR3 in DNA: TGTGCCAGCAGTTATCGAGGGAATCAGCCCCAGCATTTT. Protein sequence: CASSYRGNQPQHF.